These 32 T cell receptor beta chains were sequenced from one sample in a study of blood T cell repertoires in COVID-19 (dated by TCRdb to the early 2020s). Libraries were made using the immunoSEQ multiplex PCR assay. Imported from immuneACCESS, the table was reduced by TCRdb to in-frame sequences with V and J called. These copies leave out some clones; in studies compared against another copy, an unresolved V gene accounts for under half, and the cause of the remainder is not known. A total of about 130,000 clones appear in this sample, roughly four fifths of them only once. The ten largest clones capture roughly 15% of the sample. The sequencing sample was made of peripheral blood. The origin of the receptors is a man aged 25-45 years with COVID-19, enrolled during active disease.

The V and J genes are TRBV27 and TRBJ2-3; TRBD2 matches at 8 bases. The CDR3 totals 15 residues. Germline V gene lookup returns CDR1 MNHEY and CDR2 SMNVEV (reference sequence). V trimming: 5 bases; J trimming: 6 bases; junction bases outside the gene matches: 10. The DNA for the CDR3 is TGTGCCAGCAGTCGATTAGGACTAGCTGGGGATACGCAGTATTTT. Translated, it gives CASSRLGLAGDTQYF.

V usage is TRBV11-3 and J usage is TRBJ2-3; 10 nucleotides line up with TRBD2. The CDR3 runs 16 residues. Trimming at V came to 5 bases and at J to 3 bases, leaving 8 bases not matched to a gene. Germline CDR1 and CDR2: SGHNT and YENEEA. The CDR3 DNA is TGTGCCAGCAGCCCTGGACTAGCGGTGTGGACAGATACGCAGTATTTT. The encoded protein is CASSPGLAVWTDTQYF.

V usage is TRBV2 and J usage is TRBJ1-5, with 10 bases identical to TRBD1. J was trimmed by 6 bases and V by 6 bases; bases with no gene match: 8. The CDR3 sequence is 15 residues long. Germline V gene sequence: CDR1 SNHLY, CDR2 FYNNEI. Written as DNA, the CDR3 is TGTGCCAGCAGCCAGGGACAGGGGATGGTTCAGCCCCAGCATTTT. Translation: CASSQGQGMVQPQHF. The entire variable domain, with the rest obtained from reference TRBV2 and TRBJ1-5, is as follows: EPEVTQTPSHQVTQMGQEVILRCVPISNHLYFYWYRQILGQKVEFLVSFYNNEISEKSEIFDDQFSVERPDGSNFTLKIRSTKLEDSAMYFCASSQGQGMVQPQHFGDGTRLSIL.

The table lists this clone with a few counts. CDR3 region: CASSPFGTQGNQPQHF. The DNA of the CDR3 is TGTGCCAGCTCACCTTTCGGGACACAGGGCAATCAGCCCCAGCATTTT. The V call is TRBV18, the J call TRBJ1-5, with D possibly matching TRBD1 (6 bases). The CDR3 loop spans 16 amino acids. V was pared by 3 bases and J by 2 bases, with 14 bases between. The germline CDR1 and CDR2 sequences are KGHSH and LQKENI.

The chain uses TRBV5-1 and TRBJ2-6, with 8 bases fitting TRBD1. Germline V CDR1 and CDR2: SGHRS, YFSETQ. Trimming at V came to 4 bases and at J to 0 bases, leaving 21 bases not matched to a gene. The CDR3 is 22 amino acids. Written as DNA, the CDR3 is TGCGCCAGCAGCCAAAAAACTTATAAAACGGGACAGGTGTTCTCTGGGGCCAACGTCCTGACTTTC. It translates to CASSQKTYKTGQVFSGANVLTF. The entire variable domain, with the rest obtained from reference TRBV5-1 and TRBJ2-6, is as follows: KAGVTQTPRYLIKTRGQQVTLSCSPISGHRSVSWYQQTPGQGLQFLFEYFSETQRNKGNFPGRFSGRQFSNSRSEMNVSTLELGDSALYLCASSQKTYKTGQVFSGANVLTFGAGSRLTVL.

This clone has more than one count but fewer than ten. The genes are TRBV7-6 and TRBJ2-7; 13 bases map to TRBD2. J was trimmed by 6 bases and V by 5 bases; bases with no gene match: 10. CDR1 and CDR2 (germline): SGHVS, FNYEAQ. The CDR3 is 16 residues long. CDR3 sequence: CASSLRTSGGPSEQYF. The DNA of the CDR3 is TGTGCCAGCAGCCTTAGGACTAGCGGGGGCCCGAGCGAGCAGTACTTC.

The chain carries TRBV5-1 and TRBJ2-7; 9 nucleotides line up with TRBD1. The germline V gene encodes CDR1 SGHRS and CDR2 YFSETQ. J lost 2 bases, V lost 0 bases, and 6 bases had no gene match. This CDR3 contains 16 residues. The CDR3 DNA follows: TGCGCCAGCAGCTTGGAAGGGACAGGGACCCCCTACGAGCAGTACTTC. It translates to CASSLEGTGTPYEQYF.

This clone was detected only once. The genes are TRBV2 and TRBJ2-1, with 10 bases that match TRBD1. Trimming took 6 bases from V and 4 from J; bases not matched to a gene: 9. Germline V gives CDR1 SNHLY, CDR2 FYNNEI. The CDR3 is made up of 16 amino acids. CDR3: CASRKEGQGSYNEQFF. CDR3 DNA sequence: TGTGCCAGCAGAAAAGAGGGACAGGGGTCTTACAATGAGCAGTTCTTC. Filled out from reference TRBV2 and TRBJ2-1, the complete variable domain reads EPEVTQTPSHQVTQMGQEVILRCVPISNHLYFYWYRQILGQKVEFLVSFYNNEISEKSEIFDDQFSVERPDGSNFTLKIRSTKLEDSAMYFCASRKEGQGSYNEQFFGPGTRLTVL.

This clone was counted a few times. The V call is TRBV29-1, the J call TRBJ1-2; 7 bases map to TRBD1. V shed 7 bases, J shed 6 bases, and the junction held 2 bases outside the gene matches. CDR3 length: 10 amino acids. Germline V gene data show CDR1 as SQVTM and CDR2 as ANQGSEA. The DNA of the CDR3 is TGCAGCGCAGGGACAGATGGCTACACCTTC. It translates to CSAGTDGYTF.

This clone was detected only once. This chain links TRBV7-9 with TRBJ2-3; the match to TRBD2 covers 7 bases. The junction had 8 bases not matched to a gene; V was cut back by 2 bases and J by 3 bases. The CDR3 is made up of 16 amino acids. CDR1 is SEHNR and CDR2 is FQNEAQ in the germline V gene (reference sequence). CDR3 region: CASSLSAGVRTDTQYF. CDR3 sequence (DNA): TGTGCCAGCAGCTTATCGGCGGGAGTTAGGACAGATACGCAGTATTTT.

The chain employs TRBV28 and TRBJ2-3, with 7 bases matching TRBD1. The CDR3 has 15 amino acids. CDR1 is MDHEN and CDR2 is SYDVKM in the germline V gene. V lost 2 bases and J lost 1; bases outside the gene matches: 3. The CDR3, as DNA: TGTGCCAGCAGTTTAGGAGGACAGGGCACAGATACGCAGTATTTT. Encoded protein: CASSLGGQGTDTQYF.

J is TRBJ1-2 and V is TRBV7-9, with 7 bases identical to TRBD1. The CDR3 spans 15 residues. Germline V lookup: CDR1 SEHNR, CDR2 FQNEAQ (reference sequence). The junction had 7 bases not matched to a gene; V was cut back by 3 bases and J by 3 bases. CDR3 sequence: CASSFQGEGDYGYTF. DNA of the CDR3: TGTGCCAGCAGCTTCCAGGGGGAAGGGGACTATGGCTACACCTTC.

The table lists this clone with a count of one. The V and J genes are TRBV11-2 and TRBJ2-7, with a weak D call TRBD1 (6 bases). Germline V gives CDR1 SGHAT, CDR2 FQNNGV. The CDR3 runs to 14 residues. Trimming took 4 bases from V and 3 from J, leaving 13 bases between them. The chain's CDR3 is CASSYPGAGYEQYF. CDR3 DNA sequence: TGTGCCAGCAGCTACCCAGGGGCTGGCTACGAGCAGTACTTC.

This sequence joins TRBV29-1 and TRBJ1-4, with TRBD1 identical over 8 bases. With V trimmed by 1 base and J by 6 bases, 4 bases remained unmatched. Germline assignment: CDR1 SQVTM and CDR2 ANQGSEA. This CDR3 comprises 14 residues. CDR3 sequence: CSVEGTGKDEKLFF. The CDR3 DNA is TGCAGCGTTGAAGGGACAGGGAAGGATGAAAAACTGTTTTTT.

There are a few counts of this clone. The chain recombines TRBV28 with TRBJ2-7; 7 bases fit TRBD1. Unmatched junction bases numbered 4, after V lost 5 bases and J lost 6 bases. The CDR3 extends over 12 amino acids. Germline V lookup: CDR1 MDHEN, CDR2 SYDVKM. CDR3: CASSITGVEQYF. Here the CDR3 DNA reads TGTGCCAGCAGTATTACAGGGGTCGAGCAGTACTTC.

The chain links TRBV30 to TRBJ2-3, with a possible D match to TRBD2 (5 bases). Germline CDR1 and CDR2: GTSNPN and SVGIG (reference sequence). This CDR3 comprises 16 residues. V lost 0 bases to trimming and J lost 2 bases, with 15 bases between them. The CDR3 DNA is TGTGCCTGGAGTGTACAAACGGGATTATTCACAGATACGCAGTATTTT. It specifies CAWSVQTGLFTDTQYF. Looking up the rest from reference TRBV30 and TRBJ2-3 gives the full variable domain: SQTIHQWPATLVQPVGSPLSLECTVEGTSNPNLYWYRQAAGRGLQLLFYSVGIGQISSEVPQNLSASRPQDRQFILSSKKLLLSDSGFYLCAWSVQTGLFTDTQYFGPGTRLTVL.

The chain is built from TRBV21-1 and TRBJ1-4; TRBD1, as called in the table, went unchecked against the DNA. TRBV21-1 constitutes a pseudogene. CDR3 size: 18 residues. The CDR3 loop is CASINRRPVGAPNEKLFF. CDR3 nucleotides: TGTGCCAGCATCAATAGGAGACCTGTAGGGGCCCCGAATGAAAAACTGTTTTTT.

The J gene is TRBJ2-7, the V gene TRBV19; no clear D. The ends were cut back, 7 bases at V and 2 bases at J, with 12 bases in the middle. The length of the CDR3 is 13 residues. Germline V lookup: CDR1 LNHDA, CDR2 SQIVND (reference sequence). CDR3 in amino acids: CASKPPTPYEQYF. The CDR3 coding sequence is TGTGCCAGTAAACCCCCTACCCCCTACGAGCAGTACTTC.

The V call is TRBV7-2, the J call TRBJ2-7; 11 nucleotides line up with TRBD2. CDR1 is SGHTA, CDR2 FQGNSA, per germline. Trimming took 6 bases from V and 4 from J; bases not matched to a gene: 2. This CDR3 comprises 13 residues. The CDR3 protein is CASSPSGGYEQYF. In nucleotides, the CDR3 is TGTGCCAGCAGTCCTAGCGGGGGGTACGAGCAGTACTTC.

In nucleotides, the CDR3 is TGTGCCAGTACCCGTGGGGGGGCGCAGGGCAATCAGCCCCAGCATTTT. Residues: CASTRGGAQGNQPQHF. The chain joins TRBV19 to TRBJ1-5; TRBD1 is a possible D gene (6 bases). The CDR3 consists of 16 residues. Trimming pared 7 bases from V and 2 bases from J, leaving 18 bases between. Germline lookup yields CDR1 LNHDA and CDR2 SQIVND (reference sequence).

This chain uses TRBV4-1 with TRBJ2-2; 10 positions agree with TRBD2. The germline V gene encodes CDR1 MGHRA and CDR2 YSYEKL. The CDR3 sequence is 17 residues long. The junction had 7 bases not matched to a gene; V was cut back by 6 bases and J by 0 bases. The CDR3 region is CASRGRSGRTNTGELFF. The CDR3 bases are TGCGCCAGCAGAGGTCGTAGCGGGAGGACGAACACCGGGGAGCTGTTTTTT.

The V call is TRBV13, the J call TRBJ1-2; the match to TRBD1 covers 7 bases. J gave up 2 bases and V 5 bases, and 5 bases lay outside the gene matches. Germline loops: CDR1 PRHDT, CDR2 FYEKMQ (reference sequence). The CDR3 has 14 amino acids. CDR3 amino acids: CASSPLGQNYGYTF. In DNA, the CDR3 is TGTGCCAGCAGCCCTCTGGGACAGAACTATGGCTACACCTTC.

This clone has a handful of counts. The chain employs TRBV5-5 and TRBJ2-7, with 8 bases that match TRBD2. CDR1 is SGHKS, CDR2 YYEKEE, per germline (reference sequence). The length of the CDR3 is 15 residues. Trimming removed 4 bases from V and 0 bases from J; junction bases left unmatched: 6. The CDR3: CASSGNAGGSYEQYF. CDR3 bases: TGTGCCAGCAGCGGCAATGCGGGGGGCTCCTACGAGCAGTACTTC.

The J gene is TRBJ2-5, the V gene TRBV7-2, with D possibly TRBD2 on 5 matching bases. Trimming shortened V by 5 bases and J by 3 bases, and 7 bases separated the two germline ends. CDR3 length: 12 residues. Germline V gene sequence: CDR1 SGHTA, CDR2 FQGNSA. The CDR3 DNA reads as TGTGCCAGCAGCAGGCGGGAAGAGACCCAGTACTTC. It is translated as CASSRREETQYF.

CDR3 sequence reads: CASSYARVGETQYF. DNA for the CDR3: TGTGCCAGCAGTTACGCCCGGGTAGGAGAGACCCAGTACTTC. The genes are TRBV6-2 or TRBV6-3 and TRBJ2-5; D unresolved. The CDR3 is 14 residues long. Germline assignment: CDR1 MNHEY and CDR2 SVGEGT. V was cut by 2 bases and J by 4 bases, with 11 bases left in between.

This clone appeared a few times. This chain links TRBV6-2 or TRBV6-3 with TRBJ2-3; tentative D call: TRBD2 (6 bases). The CDR3 spans 14 residues. V was pared by 4 bases and J by 3 bases, with 11 bases between. Germline CDR1 and CDR2: MNHEY and SVGEGT. CDR3 loop: CASSSFRETDTQYF. The CDR3 nucleotides read TGTGCCAGCAGTTCCTTCCGGGAGACAGATACGCAGTATTTT.

The sample holds a few counts of this clone. The gene calls are TRBV27 and TRBJ2-7; D may be TRBD2 (6 bases). V was trimmed by 7 bases and J by 4 bases, leaving 14 bases between them. The CDR3 extends over 13 amino acids. Germline V CDR1 and CDR2: MNHEY, SMNVEV (reference sequence). CDR3 sequence reads: CASTTGLGYEQYF. The CDR3 DNA sequence: TGTGCCAGCACCACGGGACTTGGGTACGAGCAGTACTTC.

V is TRBV5-5 and J is TRBJ1-1; TRBD1 agrees at 7 bases. Germline CDR1 SGHKS, CDR2 YYEKEE (reference sequence). Trimming removed 5 bases from V and 9 bases from J; junction bases left unmatched: 7. The length of the CDR3 is 12 residues. The CDR3 region has the DNA TGTGCCAGCAGTGAGAGACAGGGTAAAGCTTTCTTT. This translates into CASSERQGKAFF.

This chain connects TRBV5-1 to TRBJ2-7; 11 nucleotides line up with TRBD2. The ends lost 4 bases at V and 2 bases at J; junction bases unmatched: 5. This CDR3 has 15 amino acids. Germline CDR1 reads SGHRS; CDR2 reads YFSETQ. CDR3 coding DNA: TGCGCCAGCAGCGGAGGGACTAGCGGACCCTACGAGCAGTACTTC. Its protein is CASSGGTSGPYEQYF.

V is TRBV20-1 and J is TRBJ2-3, with D possibly matching TRBD2 (6 bases). Between the trimmed V and J ends, which lost 3 bases and 5 bases, there was a span of 12 bases. CDR3 length equals 13 residues. Germline values: CDR1 DFQATT, CDR2 SNEGSKA (reference sequence). DNA of the CDR3: TGCAGTGCTAGTCGCGGGGTGGGAGATACGCAGTATTTT. Encoded protein: CSASRGVGDTQYF.

This clone was recorded only once. This chain connects TRBV27 to TRBJ1-1, with a tentative D call TRBD1 (6 bases). This CDR3 is 16 amino acids long. The ends were cut back, 3 bases at V and 1 base at J, with 15 bases in the middle. Looked up from germline, CDR1 is MNHEY and CDR2 is SMNVEV (reference sequence). CDR3 region: CASSLGPGHPNTEAFF. The CDR3 coding sequence is TGTGCCAGCAGTTTGGGACCGGGACACCCGAACACTGAAGCTTTCTTT.

There are a few counts of this clone. The rearrangement joins TRBV28 to TRBJ2-7; 9 bases match TRBD1. Germline V gene lookup returns CDR1 MDHEN and CDR2 SYDVKM. With 4 bases clipped from V and 2 bases from J, the junction kept 6 bases outside the gene matches. CDR3 size: 15 residues. DNA for the CDR3: TGTGCCAGCAGTTCACAGGGGGCCGCAACCTACGAGCAGTACTTC. Translation gives CASSSQGAATYEQYF.